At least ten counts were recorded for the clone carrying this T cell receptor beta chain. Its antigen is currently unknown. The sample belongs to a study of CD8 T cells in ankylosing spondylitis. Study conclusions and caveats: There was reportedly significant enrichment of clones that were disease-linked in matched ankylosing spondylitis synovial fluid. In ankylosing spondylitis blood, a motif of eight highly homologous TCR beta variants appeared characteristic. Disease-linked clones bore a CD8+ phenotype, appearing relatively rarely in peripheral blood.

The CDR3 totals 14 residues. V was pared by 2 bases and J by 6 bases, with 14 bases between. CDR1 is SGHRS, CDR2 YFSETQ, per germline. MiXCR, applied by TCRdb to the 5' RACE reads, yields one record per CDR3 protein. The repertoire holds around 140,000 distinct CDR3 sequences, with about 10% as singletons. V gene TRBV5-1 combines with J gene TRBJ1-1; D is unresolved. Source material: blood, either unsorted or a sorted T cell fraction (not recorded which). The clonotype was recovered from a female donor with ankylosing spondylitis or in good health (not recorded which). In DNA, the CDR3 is TGCGCCAGCAGCTTAAGGGCTGTGGGGTCTGAAGCTTTCTTT. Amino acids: CASSLRAVGSEAFF.